Presented here are 9 T cell receptor beta chains from one specimen sequenced in a study of human T cells and chemical hapten exposure. MiXCR, run by TCRdb on the RACE reads, gives a single entry per CDR3 protein. The sample consists of roughly 42,000 distinct CDR3 sequences, 8.5% to 10% of them appearing once. Time point defined: patch test 2, 6 weeks after DPC sensitization. The treatment denotes: therapeutic diphenylcyclopropenone sensitization with weekly scalp DPC. The authors extracted total RNA from unfractionated whole blood. The starting material was whole blood, obtained in connection with sensitization to the hapten diphenylcyclopropenone (DPC). All receptors derive from a woman in her twenties or thirties with alopecia areata. Some clones in this sample may be carry-over from other donors' samples.

This clonotype was seen a handful of times. The J gene is TRBJ1-3, the V gene TRBV6-1, with no clear D. The ends were cut back, 1 base at V and 0 bases at J, with 4 bases in the middle. The V gene's germline CDR1 is MNHNS and CDR2 SASEGT. The CDR3 is made up of 14 amino acids. The CDR3 DNA is TGTGCCAGCAGTGAAGGGAGCTCTGGAAACACCATATATTTT. This gives the protein CASSEGSSGNTIYF.

In this sample, this clonotype turned up a few times. This chain connects TRBV12-3 or TRBV12-4 to TRBJ2-1; 9 bases match TRBD2. This CDR3 contains 17 residues. J was trimmed by 3 bases and V by 6 bases; bases with no gene match: 12. The CDR3 coding sequence is TGTGCCAGCAGCCCTTGGGCGGGGGGGCCTTTCTACAATGAGCAGTTCTTC. Its translation is CASSPWAGGPFYNEQFF.

This clonotype was picked up many times. The rearrangement uses TRBV7-2 and TRBJ2-1; D ambiguous. Germline V CDR1 and CDR2: SGHTA, FQGNSA. V was trimmed by 4 bases and J by 0 bases, leaving 13 bases between them. The CDR3 length is 16 residues. CDR3 sequence reads: CASSSVRKPSYNEQFF. The CDR3 region has the DNA TGTGCCAGCAGCTCAGTCCGAAAGCCCTCCTACAATGAGCAGTTCTTC.

The genes are TRBV24-1 and TRBJ2-3; no clear D gene. The germline V gene encodes CDR1 KGHDR and CDR2 SFDVKD. The CDR3 extends over 17 amino acids. Trimming left V 2 bases short and J 0 bases short, with 14 bases between. CDR3 sequence (DNA): TGTGCCACCAGTGATTCGGACGCAATGAGAAGCACAGATACGCAGTATTTT. Translating it yields CATSDSDAMRSTDTQYF.

This clonotype was counted at least ten times. This rearrangement joins TRBV7-2 to TRBJ2-3; 8 nucleotides line up with TRBD2. The CDR3 runs 16 residues. V shed 4 bases, J shed 2 bases, and the junction held 8 bases outside the gene matches. CDR1 is SGHTA and CDR2 is FQGNSA in the germline V gene. In DNA, the CDR3 is TGTGCCAGCAGCTGGAATGGGCGGGGGGCCACAGATACGCAGTATTTT. Its translation: CASSWNGRGATDTQYF.

This clonotype was detected a few times. The chain is built from TRBV7-3 and TRBJ1-2; 7 bases align to TRBD1. Germline values: CDR1 SGHTA, CDR2 FQGTGA. The CDR3 has 14 amino acids. With 3 bases clipped from V and 6 bases from J, the junction kept 7 bases outside the gene matches. The CDR3 spells CASSLTDRSDGYTF. CDR3 in DNA: TGTGCCAGCAGCTTGACGGACAGGTCTGATGGCTACACCTTC. The full variable domain, in which reference TRBV7-3 and TRBJ1-2 provide the parts outside the CDR3, is GAGVSQTPSNKVTEKGKYVELRCDPISGHTALYWYRQSLGQGPEFLIYFQGTGAADDSGLPNDRFFAVRPEGSVSTLKIQRTERGDSAVYLCASSLTDRSDGYTFGSGTRLTVV.

J is TRBJ1-2 and V is TRBV7-2; D is undetermined. Looked up from germline, CDR1 is SGHTA and CDR2 is FQGNSA. The germline V and J ends were trimmed by 5 bases and 5 bases, with 18 bases remaining between them. The CDR3 is 15 residues long. The CDR3 loop reads CASSPNQVGGYGYTF. CDR3 nucleotide sequence: TGTGCCAGCAGCCCAAACCAGGTCGGAGGGTATGGCTACACCTTC.

In its sample, this clonotype was seen a few times. The rearrangement links TRBV6-2 or TRBV6-3 to TRBJ2-1; the D is unclear. Germline V CDR1 and CDR2: MNHEY, SVGEGT. The CDR3 runs 15 residues. Trimming removed 0 bases at V and 6 bases at J, with 12 bases between. CDR3 in DNA: TGTGCCAGCAGTTACTCGGCACCCGGACGCAATGAGCAGTTCTTC. This gives the protein CASSYSAPGRNEQFF.

The sample holds a few counts of this clonotype. The chain uses TRBV29-1 and TRBJ1-1, with D possibly matching TRBD1 (6 bases). The V and J ends lost 7 bases and 0 bases respectively, with 9 bases between them. Germline lookup yields CDR1 SQVTM and CDR2 ANQGSEA. This CDR3 comprises 12 residues. CDR3 residues: CSADRVNTEAFF. The CDR3 DNA sequence: TGCAGCGCGGACAGAGTGAACACTGAAGCTTTCTTT.